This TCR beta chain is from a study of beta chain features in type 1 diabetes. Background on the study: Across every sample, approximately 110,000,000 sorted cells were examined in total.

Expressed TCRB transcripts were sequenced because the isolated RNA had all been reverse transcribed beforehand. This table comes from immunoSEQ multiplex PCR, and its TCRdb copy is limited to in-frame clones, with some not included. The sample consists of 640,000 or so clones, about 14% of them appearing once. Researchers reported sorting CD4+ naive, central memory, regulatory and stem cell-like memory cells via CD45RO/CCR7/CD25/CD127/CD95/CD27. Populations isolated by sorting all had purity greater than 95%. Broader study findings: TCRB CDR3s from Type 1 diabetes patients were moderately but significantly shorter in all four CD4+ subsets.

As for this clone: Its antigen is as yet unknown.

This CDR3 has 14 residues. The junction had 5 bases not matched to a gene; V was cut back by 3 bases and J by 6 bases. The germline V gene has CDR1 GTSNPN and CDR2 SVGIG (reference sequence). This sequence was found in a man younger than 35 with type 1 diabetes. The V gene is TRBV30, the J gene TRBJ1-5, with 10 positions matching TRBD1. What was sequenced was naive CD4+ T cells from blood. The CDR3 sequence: CAWSAGQGGQPQHF. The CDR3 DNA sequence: TGTGCCTGGAGCGCAGGACAGGGGGGTCAGCCCCAGCATTTT.